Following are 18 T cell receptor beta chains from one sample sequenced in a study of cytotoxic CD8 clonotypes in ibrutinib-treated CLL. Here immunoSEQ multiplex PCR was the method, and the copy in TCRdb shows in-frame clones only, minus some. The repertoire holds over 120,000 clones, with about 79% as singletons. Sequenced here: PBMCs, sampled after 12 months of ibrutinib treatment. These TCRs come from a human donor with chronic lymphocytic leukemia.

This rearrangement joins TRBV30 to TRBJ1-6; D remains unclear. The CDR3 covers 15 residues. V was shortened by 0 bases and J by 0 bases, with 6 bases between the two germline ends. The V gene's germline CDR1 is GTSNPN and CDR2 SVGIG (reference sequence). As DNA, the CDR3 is TGTGCCTGGAGTGTAGGGAGCTCCTATAATTCACCCCTCCACTTT. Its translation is CAWSVGSSYNSPLHF.

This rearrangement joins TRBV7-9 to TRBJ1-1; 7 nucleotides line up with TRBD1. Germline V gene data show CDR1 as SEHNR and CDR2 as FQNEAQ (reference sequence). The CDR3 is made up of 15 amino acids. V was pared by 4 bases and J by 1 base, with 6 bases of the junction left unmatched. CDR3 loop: CASSSYRGGNTEAFF. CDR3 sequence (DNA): TGTGCCAGCAGCTCATACAGGGGCGGGAACACTGAAGCTTTCTTT.

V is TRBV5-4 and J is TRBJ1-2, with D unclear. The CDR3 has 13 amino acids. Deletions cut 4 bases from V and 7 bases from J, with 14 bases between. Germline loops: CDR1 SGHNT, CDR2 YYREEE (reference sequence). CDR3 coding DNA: TGTGCCAGCAGCCGTTCCCGGGGTTTTGGCTACACCTTC. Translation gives CASSRSRGFGYTF. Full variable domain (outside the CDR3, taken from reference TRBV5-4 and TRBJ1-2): ETGVTQSPTHLIKTRGQQVTLRCSSQSGHNTVSWYQQALGQGPQFIFQYYREEENGRGNFPPRFSGLQFPNYSSELNVNALELDDSALYLCASSRSRGFGYTFGSGTRLTVV.

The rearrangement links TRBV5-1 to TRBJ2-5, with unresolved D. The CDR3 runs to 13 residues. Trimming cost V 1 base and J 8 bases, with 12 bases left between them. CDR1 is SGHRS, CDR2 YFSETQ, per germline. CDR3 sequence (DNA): TGCGCCAGCAGCTTGCCTAGTACATCTACCCAGTACTTC. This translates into CASSLPSTSTQYF.

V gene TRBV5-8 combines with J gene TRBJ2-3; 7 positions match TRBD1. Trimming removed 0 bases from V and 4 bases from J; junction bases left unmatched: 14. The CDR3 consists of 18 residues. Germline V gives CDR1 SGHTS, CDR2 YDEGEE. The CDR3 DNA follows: TGTGCCAGCAGCTTGGAGGTTCTGGCAGGGGGTGGGTCAGATACGCAGTATTTT. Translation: CASSLEVLAGGGSDTQYF.

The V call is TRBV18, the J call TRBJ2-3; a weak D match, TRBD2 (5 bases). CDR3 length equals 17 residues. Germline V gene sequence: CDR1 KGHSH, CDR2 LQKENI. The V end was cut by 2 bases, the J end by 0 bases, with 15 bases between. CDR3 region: CASSPILRETSTDTQYF. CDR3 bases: TGTGCCAGCTCACCAATCTTGAGGGAAACTAGCACAGATACGCAGTATTTT.

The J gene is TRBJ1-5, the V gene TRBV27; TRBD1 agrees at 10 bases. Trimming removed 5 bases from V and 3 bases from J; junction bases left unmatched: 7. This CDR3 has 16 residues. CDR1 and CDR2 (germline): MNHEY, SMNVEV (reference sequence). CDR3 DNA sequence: TGTGCCAGCAGTCCGACAGGGGGCCCACCCAATCAGCCCCAGCATTTT. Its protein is CASSPTGGPPNQPQHF.

The CDR3 loop reads CASSGGQNTEAFF. The CDR3 DNA is TGTGCCAGCAGCGGGGGACAGAACACTGAAGCTTTCTTT. The V and J genes are TRBV5-6 and TRBJ1-1; a possible D gene is TRBD1 (6 bases). The germline V gene encodes CDR1 SGHDT and CDR2 YYEEEE. V was shortened by 4 bases and J by 1 base, with 8 bases between the two germline ends. The CDR3 totals 13 residues.

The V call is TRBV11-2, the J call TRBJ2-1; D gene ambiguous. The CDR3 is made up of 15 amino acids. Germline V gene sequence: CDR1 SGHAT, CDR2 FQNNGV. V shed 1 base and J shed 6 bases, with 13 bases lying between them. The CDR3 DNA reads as TGTGCCAGCAGCTTAGGCAAAGGCCTCCCCAATGAGCAGTTCTTC. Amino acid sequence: CASSLGKGLPNEQFF.

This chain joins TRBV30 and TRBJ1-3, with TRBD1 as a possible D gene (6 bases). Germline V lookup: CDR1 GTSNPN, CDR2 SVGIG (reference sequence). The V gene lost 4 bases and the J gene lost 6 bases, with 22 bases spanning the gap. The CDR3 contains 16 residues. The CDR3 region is CAWNKDLTGLANTIYF. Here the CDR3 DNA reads TGTGCCTGGAACAAGGACCTGACAGGACTTGCAAACACCATATATTTT.

The chain's CDR3 is CASRIGGLAGEILYEQYF. The CDR3 nucleotides are TGTGCCAGCAGAATAGGGGGACTAGCGGGAGAAATTTTATACGAGCAGTACTTC. The V and J genes are TRBV7-8 and TRBJ2-7; 14 nucleotides match TRBD2. J was trimmed by 4 bases and V by 6 bases; bases with no gene match: 14. The CDR3 is 18 residues long. Per germline, CDR1 SGHVS and CDR2 FQNEAQ. Together with reference TRBV7-8 and TRBJ2-7, the CDR3 gives the full variable domain: GAGVSQSPRYKVAKRGQDVALRCDPISGHVSLFWYQQALGQGPEFLTYFQNEAQLDKSGLPSDRFFAERPEGSVSTLKIQRTQQEDSAVYLCASRIGGLAGEILYEQYFGPGTRLTVT.

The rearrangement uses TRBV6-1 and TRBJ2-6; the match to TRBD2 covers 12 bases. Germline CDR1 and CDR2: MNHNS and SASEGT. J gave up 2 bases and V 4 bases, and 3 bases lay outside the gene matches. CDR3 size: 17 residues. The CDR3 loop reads CASSGRLAGAGANVLTF. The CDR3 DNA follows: TGTGCCAGCAGTGGTCGACTAGCGGGAGCTGGGGCCAACGTCCTGACTTTC.

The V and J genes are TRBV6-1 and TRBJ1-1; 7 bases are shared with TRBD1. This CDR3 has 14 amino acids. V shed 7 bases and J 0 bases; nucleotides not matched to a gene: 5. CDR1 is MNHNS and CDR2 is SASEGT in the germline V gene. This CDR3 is CASTTDRLNTEAFF. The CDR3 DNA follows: TGTGCCAGCACTACGGACAGGCTGAACACTGAAGCTTTCTTT.

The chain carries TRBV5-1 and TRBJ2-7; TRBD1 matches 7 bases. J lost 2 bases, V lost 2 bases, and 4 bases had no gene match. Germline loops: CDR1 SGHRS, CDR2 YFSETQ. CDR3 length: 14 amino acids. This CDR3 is CASSLGTAAYEQYF. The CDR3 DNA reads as TGCGCCAGCAGCTTAGGGACAGCTGCCTACGAGCAGTACTTC.

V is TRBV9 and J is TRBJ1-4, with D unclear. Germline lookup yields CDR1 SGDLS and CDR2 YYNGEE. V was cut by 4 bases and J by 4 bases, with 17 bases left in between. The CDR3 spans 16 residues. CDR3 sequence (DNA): TGTGCCAGCAGCTCCGGCTCACTTCCTAGTAATGAAAAACTGTTTTTT. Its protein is CASSSGSLPSNEKLFF. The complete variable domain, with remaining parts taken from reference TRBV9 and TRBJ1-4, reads DSGVTQTPKHLITATGQRVTLRCSPRSGDLSVYWYQQSLDQGLQFLIQYYNGEERAKGNILERFSAQQFPDLHSELNLSSLELGDSALYFCASSSGSLPSNEKLFFGSGTQLSVL.

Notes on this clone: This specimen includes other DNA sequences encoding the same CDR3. The CDR3 nucleotides read TGTGCCAGCTCACCGAGGGGGGCCCCTGGCTATGGCTACACCTTC. The encoded protein is CASSPRGAPGYGYTF. The chain links TRBV25-1 to TRBJ1-2, with a possible D match to TRBD1 (6 bases). The CDR3 contains 15 residues. The germline CDR1 and CDR2 sequences are MGHDK and SYGVNS. V was shortened by 8 bases and J by 4 bases, with 20 bases between the two germline ends.

The CDR3 sequence is CASSVLAGTTDTQYF. The DNA of the CDR3 is TGTGCCAGCAGCGTTCTAGCGGGAACCACAGATACGCAGTATTTT. The V and J genes are TRBV9 and TRBJ2-3; 9 positions match TRBD2. V was pared by 2 bases and J by 2 bases, with 3 bases of the junction left unmatched. The CDR3 is 15 residues long. CDR1 is SGDLS and CDR2 is YYNGEE in the germline V gene.

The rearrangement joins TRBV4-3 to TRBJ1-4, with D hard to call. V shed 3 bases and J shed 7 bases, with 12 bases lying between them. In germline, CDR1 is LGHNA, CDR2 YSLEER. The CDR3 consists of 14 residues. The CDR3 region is CASSHKRSAEKLFF. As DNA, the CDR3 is TGCGCCAGCAGCCATAAACGTTCAGCTGAAAAACTGTTTTTT.